This TCR beta chain stems from a study of blood T cell repertoires in COVID-19. Study-level information: Whether acute or convalescent, the COVID-19 samples came from the United States, Italy and Spain. The cDNA or gDNA used as material had been derived from T cells, B-cell-depleted T cells, or PBMCs.

Original processing methods: Amplifying reference gene primers gave estimates of nucleated cell counts. The repertoire was sequenced with immunoSEQ multiplex PCR; TCRdb's copy has only in-frame clones and lacks some. The V and J calls and the clone size are those of that table, but D and trimming were determined from the DNA. The data contain about 68,000 clones, around 80% of them singletons. In its sample, this clone was seen once. The sequenced sample was peripheral blood. This TCR was recovered from a woman in her 50s with acute or convalescent COVID-19.

The CDR3 loop is CASSPHSENTEAFF. In nucleotides, the CDR3 is TGTGCCAGCAGTCCACATTCAGAGAACACTGAAGCTTTCTTT. The rearrangement joins TRBV6-5 to TRBJ1-1; D unresolved. The CDR3 covers 14 residues. With 5 bases removed from V and 1 base from J, the gap between germline ends came to 11 bases. Per the germline V gene, CDR1 is MNHEY and CDR2 is SVGAGI.